The source of this TCR beta chain is a study of T cell clones after liver transplantation (dated by TCRdb to about 2019). Some background on the complete study: The samples were obtained from ITN030ST, a randomized trial that attempted immunosuppression withdrawal within 2 years after liver transplantation. Of the eight recipients, a few were HCV-positive, while the remaining recipients had been transplanted for non-autoimmune, non-viral indications. Subjects received no induction therapy and standard immunosuppression until randomization at 12-24 months post-transplant. Third party-reactive TCRbeta sequences from pre-transplant MLRs were also identified as an antigen-independent comparator for donor-reactive sequences. Blood samples were taken pre-transplant, pre-randomization before withdrawal, and post-randomization after full withdrawal or failed withdrawal. The study cohort included 8 liver transplant recipients, of whom 3 were classified as tolerant and 5 as non-tolerant. Tolerance was defined as complete withdrawal of immunosuppression for at least one year without a rise in liver enzymes beyond twice the upper limit of normal. After a pre-transplant mixed lymphocyte reaction, TCRbeta sequencing was used to pinpoint donor-reactive T cell clones, which were subsequently tracked in post-transplant blood.

Only one count was recorded for this clone. Its target antigen remains unknown. Base quality data are lacking; no much larger clone is found one base away. The time point tag for this specimen amounts to: pre-transplant. Unstimulated PBMCs, after thawing, were stained for CD3, CD4 and CD8 and then FACS-sorted into CD3+CD4+ and CD3+CD8+ populations. Randomization to immunosuppression withdrawal applied to every one of the 8 studied subjects. The Qiagen DNeasy Blood and Tissue Kit was used to isolate genomic DNA. The study at large found these results: When repertoire turnover was accounted for, significantly reduced detection of donor-reactive sequences was found in 7 of 8 subjects for CD4 and in 8 of 8 subjects for CD8. Donor-reactive sequences decreased more than third party-reactive sequences, which suggests partial antigen-specific deletion that was not related to withdrawal success. Low numbers of available donor cells limited the measurable donor-reactive repertoire in two subjects. Circulating donor-reactive CD4 TCRbeta sequences fell significantly post-transplant in most of the 8 subjects, irrespective of tolerance or HCV status. The conclusions were preliminary, being limited by small, heterogeneous patient numbers and by non-standardized post-transplant time points. Because allograft tissue specimens were not available, migration of donor-reactive T cells into the graft, rather than deletion, may have occurred.

Its CDR3 holds 16 amino acids, cysteine through phenylalanine. Of all the DNA, just the CDR3 is kept, 48 bases in frame from base 1. CDR1 and CDR2, looked up from the germline V gene, are SGHNT and YENEEA. Relative to germline, V is missing 1 base and J is missing 2 bases, with 4 bases of the junction outside any gene match. Using immunoSEQ, frozen genomic DNA was subjected to high-throughput TCRbeta CDR3 sequencing, a process that included PCR amplification, mapping, bias correction and internal controls. As for the original processing: Productive rearrangements were kept, and unique TCRbeta sequences were defined by CDR3 nucleotide sequence plus V and J gene. For classification of a sequence as donor-reactive, at least 5-fold expansion in CFSE-low cells relative to unstimulated pre-transplant cells and a frequency of at least 0.01% were required. To ensure at least 90% detection power, minimum frequency thresholds were set for each subject based on that subject's lowest-template unstimulated sample. Jensen-Shannon divergence between the top 1000 TCRbeta sequences after and before transplant was used to measure repertoire turnover. Two-sided Fisher's exact tests were used to test for changes in how often donor-reactive sequences were detected. In TCRdb, the immuneACCESS table is reduced to in-frame sequences with V and J assigned. These tables do not hold every clone; where another copy was compared, an unresolved V gene accounts for under half, and the others remain unexplained. That table furnishes V, J and clone size, whereas the DNA furnished D and trimming. This sample is represented by some 110,000 clones; more than 75% of them were singletons. Of the sample, roughly 0.9% is held by the ten largest clones.

This sequence was found in a human donor who received a liver transplant. The V gene is TRBV11-3 and the J gene is TRBJ2-5; TRBD1 matches 10 bases in the middle. The sequences come from CD4+ T cells from blood, collected before liver transplant. The CDR3 protein: CASSLGDRGEQETQYF. The bases are TGTGCCAGCAGCTTAGGGGACAGGGGTGAGCAAGAGACCCAGTACTTC. Joined to the reference TRBV11-3 and TRBJ2-5 proteins, this CDR3 gives the full variable domain: EAGVVQSPRYKIIEKKQPVAFWCNPISGHNTLYWYLQNLGQGPELLIRYENEEAVDDSQLPKDRFSAERLKGVDSTLKIQPAELGDSAVYLCASSLGDRGEQETQYFGPGTRLLVL.